This T cell receptor beta chain was recorded in a study of blood T cells in healthy people across ages. Study overall: The template switching approach captured approximately one barcoded beta molecule for every two T cells. Study observations and caveats: The long-lived group displayed more naive CD4+ cells, plus higher diversity, than the aged donors did. A strong correlation was found between TCR beta diversity and the percentage of naive T cells.

The use of a sample-barcoded 5' primer and a J-beta primer mix characterized a second PCR of roughly 7 to 11 cycles. Through a template-switch adaptor with 12 random nucleotides, each cDNA molecule received a tag. TCRdb reprocessed the 5' RACE reads with MiXCR, giving one entry per CDR3 protein. This table holds approximately 1,700,000 distinct CDR3 sequences, about two fifths found once. This clonotype was counted between two and nine times. Its antigen is not known. CDR1 is SQVTM and CDR2 is ANQGSEA in the germline V gene. V gave up 6 bases and J gave up 4 bases, with 20 bases separating them. There are 15 residues in the CDR3.

Material for sequencing was blood. The chain employs TRBV29-1 and TRBJ2-3; a possible D gene is TRBD1 (6 bases). The receptor was derived from a human donor in good health. For the CDR3, the DNA is TGCAGCGTGCCTTTGGGGAACAGGGTAGCAGATACGCAGTATTTT. Translation gives CSVPLGNRVADTQYF.